This is a list of T cell receptor beta chains from one sample in a study of Ad26.COV2.S vaccination and SARS-CoV-2 variants. Profiling relied on immunoSEQ multiplex PCR, and the TCRdb table lists in-frame clones only, not all of them. Among roughly 300,000 clones listed, 86% were seen once. Material: peripheral blood, obtained in a trial of Ad26.COV2.S vaccine versus placebo. These receptors came from a person aged 18-65 years who received the Ad26.COV2.S COVID-19 vaccine or a placebo. The conserved cysteine and the conserved F or W are not part of the CDR3 here.

TRBV18	ENRTRDAVRGYT
TRBV28	ASSLFQGQF
TRBV25-1	ASSRQATPGDTQY
TRBV18	ASSSGTSDTGELF
TRBV4-1	ASSQVVRRVEQY
TRBV5-4	ASSPIPSAYEKLF
TRBV28	ASSLLGGHSPLH
TRBV6-2/TRBV6-3	ASSQHETQY
TRBV7-2	ASSSRGDTDTQY
TRBV25-1	ASSDSTAPLH
TRBV6-4	ASSDPMGPPAEAF
TRBV5-1	ASSLVAGNYEQY
TRBV11-2	ASSLDGQVTWSNEKLF
TRBV28	ASSYGEGRLHFYNEQF
TRBV28	ASSFMGTANTEAF
TRBV3-1/TRBV3-2	ASSQGADGLDTQY
TRBV7-2	ASSPDRRADTQY
TRBV19	ASSIGNTGELF
TRBV5-1	ASMTSGKETQY
TRBV4-2	ASSQDTGQGQR
TRBV11-2	ASSRRLAEGNEQF
TRBV2	ASRGTSGSYNEQF
TRBV6-4	ASSEGESLAGNTIY
TRBV5-6	ASSRRGLNTIY
TRBV6-5	ASSLYEDEKLF
TRBV27	ASSFGSTLLYNSPLH
TRBV28	ASSSGTYSYEQY
TRBV15	ATSTGREQY
TRBV7-6	ASSLVAARQETQY
TRBV6-6	ASSGNRRVNIYGYT
TRBV11-2	ASSPQLAGGPKEQF
TRBV30	AWNRARPVDTQY
TRBV3-1/TRBV3-2	ASSFRTGASYEQY
TRBV5-6	ASILQGVSYEQY
TRBV18	ASSMGHSYEQY
TRBV6-2/TRBV6-3	ASSYDGGPDTQY
TRBV9	ASSVAGASTGELF
TRBV12-3/TRBV12-4	ASSNGGFSPLH
TRBV24-1	ATSDPRDGAYEQY
TRBV28	ASSFTQAQGPY
TRBV18	ASSQPSLQETQY
TRBV5-4	ASSLHLERVAGNEQF
TRBV5-1	ASRTNQETQY